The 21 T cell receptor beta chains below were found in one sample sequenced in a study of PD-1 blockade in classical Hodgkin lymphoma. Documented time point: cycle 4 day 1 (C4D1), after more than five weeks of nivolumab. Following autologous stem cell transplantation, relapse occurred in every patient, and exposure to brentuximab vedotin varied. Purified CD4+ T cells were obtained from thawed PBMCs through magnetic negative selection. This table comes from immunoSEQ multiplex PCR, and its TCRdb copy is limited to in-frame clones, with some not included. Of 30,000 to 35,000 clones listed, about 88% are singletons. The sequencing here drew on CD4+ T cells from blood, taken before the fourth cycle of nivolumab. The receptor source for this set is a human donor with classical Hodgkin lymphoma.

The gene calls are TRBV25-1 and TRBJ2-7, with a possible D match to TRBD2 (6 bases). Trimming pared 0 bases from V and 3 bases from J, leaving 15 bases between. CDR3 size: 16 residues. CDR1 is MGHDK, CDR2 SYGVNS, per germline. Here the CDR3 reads CASSEYGARGGYEQYF. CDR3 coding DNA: TGTGCCAGCAGTGAATACGGGGCGCGGGGCGGCTACGAGCAGTACTTC.

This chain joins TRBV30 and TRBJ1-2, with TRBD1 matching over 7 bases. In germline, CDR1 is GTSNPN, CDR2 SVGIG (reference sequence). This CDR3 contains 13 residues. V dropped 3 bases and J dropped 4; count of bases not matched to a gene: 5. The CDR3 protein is CAWSLGQTYGYTF. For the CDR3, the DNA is TGTGCCTGGAGCCTGGGACAGACCTATGGCTACACCTTC.

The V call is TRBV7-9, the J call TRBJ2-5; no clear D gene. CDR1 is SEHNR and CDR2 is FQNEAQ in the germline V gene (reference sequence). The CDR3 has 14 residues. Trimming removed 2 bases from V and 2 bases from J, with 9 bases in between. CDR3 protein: CASSLFPSQETQYF. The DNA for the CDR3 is TGTGCCAGCAGCTTATTCCCTAGTCAAGAGACCCAGTACTTC. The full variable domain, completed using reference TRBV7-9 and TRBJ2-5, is DTGVSQNPRHKITKRGQNVTFRCDPISEHNRLYWYRQTLGQGPEFLTYFQNEAQLEKSRLLSDRFSAERPKGSFSTLEIQRTEQGDSAMYLCASSLFPSQETQYFGPGTRLLVL.

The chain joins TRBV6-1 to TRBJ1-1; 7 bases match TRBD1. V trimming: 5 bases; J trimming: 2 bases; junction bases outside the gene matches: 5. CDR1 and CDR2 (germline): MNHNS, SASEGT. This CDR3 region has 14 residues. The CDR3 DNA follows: TGTGCCAGCAGTCTTGGGACAGTTAACACTGAAGCTTTCTTT. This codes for CASSLGTVNTEAFF.

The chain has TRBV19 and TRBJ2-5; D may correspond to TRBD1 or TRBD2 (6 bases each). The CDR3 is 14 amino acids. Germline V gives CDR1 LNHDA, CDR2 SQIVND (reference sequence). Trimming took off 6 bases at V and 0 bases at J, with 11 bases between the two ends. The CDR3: CASREGGHQETQYF. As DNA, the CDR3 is TGTGCCAGTAGAGAAGGGGGGCACCAAGAGACCCAGTACTTC.

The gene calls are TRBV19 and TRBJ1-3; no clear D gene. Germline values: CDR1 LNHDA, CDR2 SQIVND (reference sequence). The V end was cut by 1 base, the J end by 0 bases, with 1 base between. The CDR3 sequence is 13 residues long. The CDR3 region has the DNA TGTGCCAGTAGTATAGCCTCTGGAAACACCATATATTTT. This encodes CASSIASGNTIYF.

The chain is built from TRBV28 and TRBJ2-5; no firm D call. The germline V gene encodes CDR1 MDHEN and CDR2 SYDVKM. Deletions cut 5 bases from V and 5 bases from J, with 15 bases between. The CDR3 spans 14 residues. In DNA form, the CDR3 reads TGTGCCAGCAGTCCATCGAGGACCGAGGAGACCCAGTACTTC. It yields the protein CASSPSRTEETQYF.

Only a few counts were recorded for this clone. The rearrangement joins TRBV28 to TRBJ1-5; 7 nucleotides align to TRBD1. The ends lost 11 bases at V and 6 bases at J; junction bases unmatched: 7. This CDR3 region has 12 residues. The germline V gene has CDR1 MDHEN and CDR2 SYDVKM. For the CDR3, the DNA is TGTGCCGCACAGGGGAACGGTCAGCCCCAGCATTTT. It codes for CAAQGNGQPQHF.

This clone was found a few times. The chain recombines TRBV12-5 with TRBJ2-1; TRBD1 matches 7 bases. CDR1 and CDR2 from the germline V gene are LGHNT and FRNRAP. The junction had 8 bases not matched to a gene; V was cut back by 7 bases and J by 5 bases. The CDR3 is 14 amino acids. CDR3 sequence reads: CASDPGQWNNEQFF. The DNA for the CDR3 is TGTGCTAGTGATCCGGGACAGTGGAACAATGAGCAGTTCTTC.

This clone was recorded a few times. The DNA of the CDR3 is TGCGCCAGCCTTGGACGGGGAGTGAAGGATGGCTACACCTTC. This encodes CASLGRGVKDGYTF. J is TRBJ1-2 and V is TRBV10-1; the D is unclear. Germline V gene sequence: CDR1 WNHNN, CDR2 SYGVQD (reference sequence). This CDR3 has 14 amino acids. Trimming left V 8 bases short and J 6 bases short, with 19 bases between.

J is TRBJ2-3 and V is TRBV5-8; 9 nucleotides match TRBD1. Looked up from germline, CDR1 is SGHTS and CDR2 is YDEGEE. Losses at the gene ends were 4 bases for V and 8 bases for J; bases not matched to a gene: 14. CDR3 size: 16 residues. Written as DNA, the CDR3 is TGTGCCAGCAGCCCGCGGCGACAGGGGGGAAGCTCTACGCAGTATTTT. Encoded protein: CASSPRRQGGSSTQYF.

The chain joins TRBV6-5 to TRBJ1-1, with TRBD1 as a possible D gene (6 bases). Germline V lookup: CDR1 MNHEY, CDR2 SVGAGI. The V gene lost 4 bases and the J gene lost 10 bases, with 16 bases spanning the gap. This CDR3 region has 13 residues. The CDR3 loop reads CASSLTRGGGAFF. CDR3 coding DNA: TGTGCCAGCAGTTTAACCAGGGGAGGAGGAGCTTTCTTT.

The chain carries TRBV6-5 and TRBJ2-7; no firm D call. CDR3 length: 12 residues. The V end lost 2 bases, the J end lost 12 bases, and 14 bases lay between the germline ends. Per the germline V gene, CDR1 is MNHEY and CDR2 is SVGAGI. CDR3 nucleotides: TGTGCCAGCAGTTACCCCGACGAGGTAGGGTACTTC. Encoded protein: CASSYPDEVGYF.

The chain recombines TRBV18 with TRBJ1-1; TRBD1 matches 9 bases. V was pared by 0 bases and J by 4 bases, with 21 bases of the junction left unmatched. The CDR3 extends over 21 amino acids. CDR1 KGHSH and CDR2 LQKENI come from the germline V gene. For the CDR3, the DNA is TGTGCCAGCTCACCACCGGTTGCTCCGGGACAGGGTCATCCCGAGGTCACTGAAGCTTTCTTT. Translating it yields CASSPPVAPGQGHPEVTEAFF.

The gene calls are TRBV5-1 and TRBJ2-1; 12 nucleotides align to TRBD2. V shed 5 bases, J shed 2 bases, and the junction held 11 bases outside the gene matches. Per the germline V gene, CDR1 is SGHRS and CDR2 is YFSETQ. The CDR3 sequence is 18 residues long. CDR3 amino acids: CASSLLAGGRGAYNEQFF. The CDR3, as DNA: TGCGCCAGCAGTCTACTAGCGGGGGGCCGAGGTGCCTACAATGAGCAGTTCTTC.

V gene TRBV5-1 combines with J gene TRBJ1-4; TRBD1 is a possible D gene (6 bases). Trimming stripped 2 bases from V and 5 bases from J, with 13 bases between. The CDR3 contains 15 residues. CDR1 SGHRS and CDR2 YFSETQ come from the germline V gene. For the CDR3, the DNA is TGCGCCAGCAGCTTACAGGGCAATGAGAATGAAAAACTGTTTTTT. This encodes CASSLQGNENEKLFF.

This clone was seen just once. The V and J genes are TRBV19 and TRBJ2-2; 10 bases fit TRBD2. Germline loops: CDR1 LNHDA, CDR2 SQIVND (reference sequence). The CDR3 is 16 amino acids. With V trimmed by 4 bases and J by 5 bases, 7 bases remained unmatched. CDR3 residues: CASSTSGGVFTGELFF. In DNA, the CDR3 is TGTGCCAGTAGTACAAGCGGGGGGGTTTTTACCGGGGAGCTGTTTTTT.

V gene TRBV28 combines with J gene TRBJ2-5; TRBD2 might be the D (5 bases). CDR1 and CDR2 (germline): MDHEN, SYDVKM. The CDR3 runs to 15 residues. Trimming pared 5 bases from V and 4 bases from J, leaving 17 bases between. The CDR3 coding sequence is TGTGCCAGCAGTCCTTCAATTGGGAGTGGAGAGACCCAGTACTTC. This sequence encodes CASSPSIGSGETQYF.

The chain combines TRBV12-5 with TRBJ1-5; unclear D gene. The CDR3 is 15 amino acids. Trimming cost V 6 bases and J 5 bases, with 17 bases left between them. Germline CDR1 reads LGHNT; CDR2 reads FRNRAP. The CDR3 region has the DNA TGTGCTAGTGGGCTCTCGGATCGGCCTTATCAGCCCCAGCATTTT. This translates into CASGLSDRPYQPQHF.

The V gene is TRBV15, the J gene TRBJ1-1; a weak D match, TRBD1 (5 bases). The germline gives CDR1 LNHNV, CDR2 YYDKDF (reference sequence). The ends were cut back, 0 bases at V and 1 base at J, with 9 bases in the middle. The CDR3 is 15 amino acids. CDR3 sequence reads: CATSRDRARNTEAFF. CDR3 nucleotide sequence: TGTGCCACCAGCAGAGACAGGGCGAGGAACACTGAAGCTTTCTTT.

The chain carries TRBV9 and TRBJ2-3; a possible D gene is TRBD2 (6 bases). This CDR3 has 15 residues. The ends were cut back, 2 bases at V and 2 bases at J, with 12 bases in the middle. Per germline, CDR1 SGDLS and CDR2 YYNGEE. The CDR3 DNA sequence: TGTGCCAGCAGCGTCAGACTAGTTTACACAGATACGCAGTATTTT. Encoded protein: CASSVRLVYTDTQYF.